Sequencing of this T cell receptor beta chain was carried out in a study of molecular identifiers for immune sequencing clone quantification. General study findings and limits: Clones above 20 RNA copies held over 98% of effector molecules, under 1% in naive cells.

CDR3 length equals 13 residues. Losses at the gene ends were 5 bases for V and 1 base for J; bases not matched to a gene: 2. CDR1 and CDR2 from the germline V gene are DFQATT and SNEGSKA (reference sequence). A remark on this clonotype: Its antigen remains unidentified.

From the PCR reads, TCRdb called clonotypes with MiXCR, one entry per CDR3 protein. The sample lists 490,000 or so distinct CDR3 sequences, around 25% occurring once. The TCR comes from a human donor in good health. Some libraries in this study had Jurkat cell RNA spiked in. The sample comprised naive CD8+ T cells from blood, with Jurkat cell RNA spiked in. Subset defined: FACS-sorted CD8+CD4-CCR7+CD45RA+ naive T cells. J is TRBJ2-7 and V is TRBV20-1; the match to TRBD2 covers 10 bases. The CDR3 loop reads CSAVSGRSYEQYF. For the CDR3, the DNA is TGCAGTGCTGTTAGCGGGAGGTCCTACGAGCAGTACTTC.